Listed below are T cell receptor beta chains from one sample, sequenced in a study of cytomegalovirus exposure and HLA in healthy donors. Generated by immunoSEQ multiplex PCR, the TCRdb table keeps only in-frame clones and is missing some. The table lists around 86,000 clones, 77% of them singletons. The sample taken for sequencing was PBMCs. The source of these receptors is a man in his fifties in good health and CMV-seropositive. Each CDR3 is given with its conserved first and last residue. D genes are given only for firm matches. Some rows have no size entry. The others give once, few or many, or a class for an expanded clone.

TRBV5-4	TRBD2	few	TRBJ2-7	TGTGCCAGCAGCCTGACTAGCGGTCAACCTGAGCAGTACTTC	CASSLTSGQPEQYF
TRBV19	TRBD1	NA	TRBJ1-5	TGTGCCAGTCTAATACAGGGGGCGTCTCAGCCCCAGCATTTT	CASLIQGASQPQHF
TRBV5-1	NA	NA	TRBJ1-6	TGCGCCAGCAGCGCCGCCCAGGGGATTTCACCCCTCCACTTT	CASSAAQGISPLHF
TRBV15	NA	NA	TRBJ1-5	TGTGCCACCAGCAGAGGGACAGTCAATCAGCCCCAGCATTTT	CATSRGTVNQPQHF
TRBV5-1	NA	NA	TRBJ2-1	TGCGCCAGCAGCTCTTGGGCTGAATCGGATGAGCAGTTCTTC	CASSSWAESDEQFF
TRBV4-3	TRBD1	NA	TRBJ2-7	TGCGCCAGCAGCCCGGACAGGGCCTCCTACGAGCAGTACTTC	CASSPDRASYEQYF
TRBV25-1	NA	NA	TRBJ2-1	TGTGCCAGCAGCCAAACTAATGAGCAGTTCTTC	CASSQTNEQFF
TRBV19	NA	NA	TRBJ2-5	TGTGCCAGTAGTATAAGGGTGTATGGGAGCCAAGAGACCCAGTACTTC	CASSIRVYGSQETQYF
TRBV6-5	NA	NA	TRBJ2-1	TGTGCCAGCAGTTACCGACTGGGGGCGACCTACAATGAGCAGTTCTTC	CASSYRLGATYNEQFF
TRBV7-9	NA	NA	TRBJ2-3	TGTGCCAGCAGCCAAGTCAGAGGCGTCACAGATACGCAGTATTTT	CASSQVRGVTDTQYF
TRBV18	TRBD1	NA	TRBJ1-2	TGTGCCAGCTCATCGTCGGGACAGGCCGGCTATGGCTACACCTTC	CASSSSGQAGYGYTF
TRBV7-3	NA	NA	TRBJ1-2	TGTGCCAGCAGCTTATGGCCAGGGAGGGACTATGGCTACACCTTC	CASSLWPGRDYGYTF
TRBV6-1	NA	NA	TRBJ2-7	TGTGCCAGCAGTTATGGGGGCCTTGAATACGAGCAGTACTTC	CASSYGGLEYEQYF
TRBV5-4	NA	NA	TRBJ2-3	TGTGCCAGCAGCTTCGGGGGTCTCGCGGTAGATACGCAGTATTTT	CASSFGGLAVDTQYF
TRBV27	TRBD2	once	TRBJ2-3	TGTGCCAGCAGTTTGGTTGGCTATTCCGGGACTAGCAAGGGGGGGACAGATACGCAGTATTTT	CASSLVGYSGTSKGGTDTQYF
TRBV7-9	NA	NA	TRBJ1-4	TGTGCCAGCAGCGCCTTGGGGGGTGACGAAAAACTGTTTTTT	CASSALGGDEKLFF
TRBV19	NA	NA	TRBJ2-5	TGTGCCAGTAGACTGGCAGGGGTTGGGCAAGAGACCCAGTACTTC	CASRLAGVGQETQYF
TRBV6-6	TRBD1	NA	TRBJ1-2	TGTGCCAGCAGTACCGGGACAGGGTCTTATGGCTACACCTTC	CASSTGTGSYGYTF
TRBV30	TRBD1	NA	TRBJ2-7	TGTGCCTGGAGTGCAGGGACAGGGCTCTACGAGCAGTACTTC	CAWSAGTGLYEQYF
TRBV7-2	TRBD1	NA	TRBJ1-3	TGTGCCAGCAGCTTAGAGGCAGGGGGTGGCTCTGGAAACACCATATATTTT	CASSLEAGGGSGNTIYF
TRBV4-1	NA	NA	TRBJ1-3	TGCGCCAGCAGCCAAGCCGCCACAGGAACAGGGGGAAACACCATATATTTT	CASSQAATGTGGNTIYF
TRBV11-3	NA	NA	TRBJ2-1	TGTGCCAGCAGCCCCCGACAGGAACAGTTCTTC	CASSPRQEQFF
TRBV5-8	NA	NA	TRBJ2-3	TGTGCCAGCAGCAGCTTCGGGTATGAAGATACGCAGTATTTT	CASSSFGYEDTQYF
TRBV18	NA	NA	TRBJ2-7	TGTGCCAGCTCCTCAGGGTCTTCCGAGCAGTACTTC	CASSSGSSEQYF